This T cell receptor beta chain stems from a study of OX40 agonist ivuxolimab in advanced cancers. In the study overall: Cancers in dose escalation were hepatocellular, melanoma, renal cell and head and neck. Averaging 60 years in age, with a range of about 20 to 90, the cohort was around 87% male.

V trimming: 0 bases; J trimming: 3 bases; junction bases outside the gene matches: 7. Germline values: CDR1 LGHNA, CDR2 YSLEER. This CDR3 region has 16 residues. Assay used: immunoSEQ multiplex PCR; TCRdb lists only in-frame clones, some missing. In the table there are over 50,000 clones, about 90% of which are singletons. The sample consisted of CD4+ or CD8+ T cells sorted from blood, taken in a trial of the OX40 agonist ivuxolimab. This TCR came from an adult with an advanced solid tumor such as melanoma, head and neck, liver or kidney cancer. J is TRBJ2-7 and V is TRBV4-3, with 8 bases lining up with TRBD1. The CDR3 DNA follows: TGCGCCAGCAGCCAAGATACTGGACAGGGCTACTACGAGCAGTACTTC. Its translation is CASSQDTGQGYYEQYF.